The 22 T cell receptor beta chains listed next were all sequenced from one sample in a study of T cells in women clearing cervical HPV infection. Profiled with immunoSEQ multiplex PCR; TCRdb holds only in-frame clones, not every one. The sample totals about 37,000 clones. Sequencing used blood buffy coat. The receptors stem from a woman between 18 and 70 years old with a cervical HPV16 infection that either progressed to CIN3+ or cleared (not recorded which).

To note about this clone: Read coverage stops 3 residues before the CDR3 terminus; the germline J gene supplies the remainder. The chain has TRBV30 and TRBJ2-7; TRBD1 matches 8 bases. The CDR3 runs 13 residues. Germline CDR1 is GTSNPN and CDR2 is SVGIG (reference sequence). J was trimmed by 1 base and V by 5 bases; bases with no gene match: 4. Partial CDR3 DNA: TGTGCCTGGTCAGGGGGCTCTTCCTACGAG. Its protein product is CAWSGGSSYE. The CDR3 as a whole reads CAWSGGSSYEQYF.

In the case of this clone: The read gets to within 3 residues of the CDR3 end, and the germline J gene fills in the rest. V gene TRBV7-9 combines with J gene TRBJ2-5; 10 positions match TRBD1. Germline V gives CDR1 SEHNR, CDR2 FQNEAQ (reference sequence). There are 14 residues in the CDR3. V shed 5 bases and J 5 bases; nucleotides not matched to a gene: 5. CDR3 sequence: CASSPGQGRETQYF. The sequenced part of the CDR3 DNA is TGTGCCAGCAGCCCGGGACAGGGGCGGGAGACC.

Regarding this clone: The read terminates 3 residues ahead of where the CDR3 ends, so the germline J gene completes it. The gene calls are TRBV5-1 and TRBJ1-6; 8 bases line up with TRBD1. The CDR3 has 14 residues. The germline V gene has CDR1 SGHRS and CDR2 YFSETQ. CDR3 DNA, as far as it was read: TGCGCCAGCAGCGCCGGGACAGGCCTACAGCCC. Its translation is CASSAGTGLQP. The entire CDR3 protein reads CASSAGTGLQPLHF.

With regard to this clone: The CDR3 end falls 3 residues outside the read, so it is completed with the germline J gene. This rearrangement joins TRBV29-1 to TRBJ2-1; the match to TRBD2 covers 7 bases. V gave up 6 bases and J gave up 0 bases; unmatched junction bases: 11. CDR3 length equals 16 residues. CDR1 and CDR2 from the germline V gene are SQVTM and ANQGSEA. CDR3 DNA (partial): TGCAGCGTGCCCCGTGTTAGCGGGTCCTCCTACAATGAG. Its translation: CSVPRVSGSSYNE. The whole CDR3 protein is CSVPRVSGSSYNEQFF.

In regard to this clone: The read terminates 3 residues ahead of where the CDR3 ends, so the germline J gene completes it. The chain has TRBV7-2 and TRBJ1-2, with 7 bases lining up with TRBD1. The V gene end was trimmed by 7 bases and the J gene end by 7 bases; junction bases not matched to a gene: 6. This CDR3 has 12 residues. Germline V gives CDR1 SGHTA, CDR2 FQGNSA. Incomplete CDR3 DNA: TGTGCCAGCACCAGGGACAGTTCTGGC. It is translated as CASTRDSSG. The full CDR3 protein reads CASTRDSSGYTF.

On this clone: With the read ending 3 residues before the CDR3 end, the germline J gene is used to fill in that end. V is TRBV5-1 and J is TRBJ2-7; D is uncertain. V dropped 5 bases and J dropped 0 bases, with 12 bases sitting between them. The CDR3 covers 14 residues. Germline lookup yields CDR1 SGHRS and CDR2 YFSETQ. CDR3 DNA, as far as it was read: TGCGCCAGCAGTAATACTCCAACCTCCTACGAG. It translates to CASSNTPTSYE. Given in full, the CDR3 is CASSNTPTSYEQYF.

In the case of this clone: The read terminates 3 residues ahead of where the CDR3 ends, so the germline J gene completes it. The chain couples TRBV7-2 to TRBJ2-1, with D possibly TRBD2 on 5 matching bases. CDR3 length: 14 amino acids. The germline gives CDR1 SGHTA, CDR2 FQGNSA. V was trimmed by 4 bases and J by 7 bases, leaving 14 bases between them. The CDR3 DNA, read in part, is TGTGCCAGCAGCTCTAGCACGGGCCAAAATGAG. This sequence encodes CASSSSTGQNE. The whole CDR3 region reads CASSSSTGQNEQFF.

Points on this clone: The sequence runs out 3 residues before the end of the CDR3; the remainder is reconstructed from the germline J gene. The rearrangement joins TRBV7-9 to TRBJ1-2; 8 bases are shared with TRBD1. This CDR3 region has 12 residues. Germline V gene data show CDR1 as SEHNR and CDR2 as FQNEAQ (reference sequence). The CDR3 loop reads CASSPGQAGYTF. The covered CDR3 bases are TGTGCCAGCAGCCCGGGACAGGCGGGC. Complete variable domain (other parts from reference TRBV7-9 and TRBJ1-2): DTGVSQNPRHKITKRGQNVTFRCDPISEHNRLYWYRQTLGQGPEFLTYFQNEAQLEKSRLLSDRFSAERPKGSFSTLEIQRTEQGDSAMYLCASSPGQAGYTFGSGTRLTVV.

As for this clone: The read terminates 3 residues ahead of where the CDR3 ends, so the germline J gene completes it. The chain employs TRBV7-2 and TRBJ2-5, with D tentatively TRBD1 (6 bases). CDR3 length: 13 amino acids. Trimming stripped 8 bases from V and 4 bases from J, with 14 bases between. Germline assignment: CDR1 SGHTA and CDR2 FQGNSA. The sequenced part of the CDR3 DNA is TGTGCCAGCCTGCCTAGGGGGAGAGAGACC. The encoded protein is CASLPRGRET. The full CDR3 protein is CASLPRGRETQYF.

Comments on this clone: The CDR3 end falls 3 residues outside the read, so it is completed with the germline J gene. The chain recombines TRBV19 with TRBJ2-2, with D possibly TRBD2 on 6 matching bases. The CDR3 spans 15 residues. CDR1 and CDR2 from the germline V gene are LNHDA and SQIVND (reference sequence). V was clipped by 8 bases and J by 2 bases, with 15 bases between them. CDR3: CASRLKGGNTGELFF. Incomplete CDR3 DNA: TGTGCCAGTCGACTAAAGGGAGGAAACACCGGGGAG.

Worth noting for this clone: The CDR3 end falls 3 residues outside the read, so it is completed with the germline J gene. The sample has other DNA sequences that encode this CDR3 too. This chain connects TRBV18 to TRBJ1-3; D uncertain. Between the trimmed V and J ends, which lost 6 bases and 0 bases, there was a span of 6 bases. The CDR3 consists of 13 residues. Germline V gene data show CDR1 as KGHSH and CDR2 as LQKENI. The sequenced part of the CDR3 DNA is TGTGCCAGCTCCGACAACTCTGGAAACACC. Translating gives CASSDNSGNT. The whole CDR3 sequence is CASSDNSGNTIYF.

A word on this clone: The read halts 3 residues ahead of the CDR3 end, with the missing end drawn from the germline J gene. The V call is TRBV12-3 or TRBV12-4, the J call TRBJ2-7; D is perhaps TRBD2 (6 bases). V was cut by 6 bases and J by 6 bases, with 9 bases left in between. This CDR3 spans 11 amino acids. The CDR3 bases that were read are TGTGCCAGCAGGACGGGACTCGAG. Translated: CASRTGLE. The full CDR3 protein is CASRTGLEQYF.

On this clone itself: Read sequence stops 3 residues before the CDR3 end, and the germline J gene provides the missing end. This chain uses TRBV25-1 with TRBJ2-7; possibly TRBD2 for D (5 bases). The CDR3 extends over 12 amino acids. The germline V gene has CDR1 MGHDK and CDR2 SYGVNS. V gave up 5 bases and J gave up 3 bases, with 8 bases separating them. The CDR3 sequence is CASSFSGYEQYF. CDR3 DNA, as far as it was read: TGTGCCAGCAGTTTCAGCGGCTACGAG.

A remark on this clone: The CDR3 end lies 3 residues beyond the end of the read and is filled in from the germline J gene. The chain links TRBV2 to TRBJ1-5, with TRBD1 matching over 9 bases. The length of the CDR3 is 17 residues. Germline V gene sequence: CDR1 SNHLY, CDR2 FYNNEI. V lost 6 bases to trimming and J lost 0 bases; unmatched junction nucleotides: 9. Incomplete CDR3 DNA: TGTGCCAGCAGAATAGGGACAGGGATTGATAGCAATCAGCCC. It codes for CASRIGTGIDSNQP. The whole CDR3 sequence reads CASRIGTGIDSNQPQHF.

This chain's CDR3 is CASSQPNFAGDAADTQYF. CDR3 DNA, as far as it was read: TGCGCCAGCAGTCAACCCAACTTCGCGGGGGATGCCGCCGATACG. The V call is TRBV23-1, the J call TRBJ2-3, with 7 bases identical to TRBD2. The read finishes 3 residues shy of the CDR3 end, and the germline J gene is used to complete it. TRBV23-1 is an ORF, with its function uncertain. Trimming removed 2 bases from V and 6 bases from J; junction bases left unmatched: 17. The CDR3 sequence is 18 residues long.

Comment on this clone: The read falls 3 residues short of the CDR3 end, and the missing part is taken from the germline J gene. The V gene is TRBV7-6, the J gene TRBJ1-2; D may be TRBD1 (6 bases). This CDR3 is built from 16 residues. Germline V gene lookup returns CDR1 SGHVS and CDR2 FNYEAQ. The V and J ends lost 2 bases and 6 bases respectively, with 19 bases between them. The CDR3 here is CASSLKSGHGDHGYTF. The CDR3 DNA, read in part, is TGTGCCAGCAGCTTAAAATCGGGACACGGGGACCATGGC.

Turning to this clone: The read ends 3 residues before the CDR3 terminus; that terminus is restored from the germline J gene. The chain couples TRBV20-1 to TRBJ2-5; TRBD1 might be the D (6 bases). The CDR3 is made up of 13 amino acids. V lost 3 bases to trimming and J lost 3 bases, with 11 bases between them. Germline V gene sequence: CDR1 DFQATT, CDR2 SNEGSKA (reference sequence). The sequenced CDR3 bases are TGCAGTGCTAGCCCGGGACAAAAAGAGACC. This codes for CSASPGQKET. The full CDR3 reads CSASPGQKETQYF.

In regard to this clone: The sequenced fragment ends 3 residues before the CDR3 boundary, so the rest is inferred from the germline J gene. The genes are TRBV29-1 and TRBJ2-2; 8 nucleotides line up with TRBD2. V shed 7 bases, J shed 0 bases, and the junction held 13 bases outside the gene matches. There are 17 residues in the CDR3. Germline assignment: CDR1 SQVTM and CDR2 ANQGSEA. This chain's CDR3 is CSAEGMGSGANTGELFF. CDR3 bases read: TGCAGCGCCGAGGGCATGGGTAGCGGGGCGAACACCGGGGAG.

About this clone: The read ends 3 residues shy of where the CDR3 ends; the end is completed using the germline J gene. J is TRBJ2-4 and V is TRBV5-1, with TRBD1 identical over 7 bases. CDR3 length: 15 residues. The junction had 5 bases not matched to a gene; V was cut back by 2 bases and J by 3 bases. Germline V gives CDR1 SGHRS, CDR2 YFSETQ. This CDR3 reads CASSLGQGDKNIQYF. The CDR3 DNA, read in part, is TGCGCCAGCAGCTTAGGCCAGGGGGACAAAAACATT.

Turning to this clone: The CDR3 is cut off 3 residues early in the read; its end comes from the germline J gene. J is TRBJ1-3 and V is TRBV18, with 7 nucleotides matching TRBD1. This CDR3 region has 16 residues. Germline V lookup: CDR1 KGHSH, CDR2 LQKENI. V shed 2 bases, J shed 3 bases, and the junction held 7 bases outside the gene matches. CDR3 DNA, as far as it was read: TGTGCCAGCTCACCAAAGGCAGGGGGAGATGGAAACACC. Translation gives CASSPKAGGDGNT. The whole CDR3 reads CASSPKAGGDGNTIYF.

Regarding this clone: Read sequence stops 3 residues before the CDR3 end, and the germline J gene provides the missing end. The rearrangement uses TRBV18 and TRBJ2-2, with 9 bases aligning to TRBD2. The CDR3 runs to 18 residues. V dropped 3 bases and J dropped 6; count of bases not matched to a gene: 14. CDR1 is KGHSH, CDR2 LQKENI, per germline. CDR3 protein: CASSPPGLAGEGAGELFF. The CDR3 DNA, read in part, is TGTGCCAGCTCACCGCCCGGATTAGCGGGAGAAGGGGCCGGGGAG.

The CDR3 loop reads CASSWQNTGELFF. The DNA read from the CDR3 is TGTGCCAGCAGTTGGCAGAACACCGGGGAG. The chain carries TRBV12-3 or TRBV12-4 and TRBJ2-2; no clear D. The CDR3 end falls 3 residues outside the read, so it is completed with the germline J gene. The CDR3 is 13 residues long. Trimming removed 4 bases from V and 1 base from J, with 4 bases in between.